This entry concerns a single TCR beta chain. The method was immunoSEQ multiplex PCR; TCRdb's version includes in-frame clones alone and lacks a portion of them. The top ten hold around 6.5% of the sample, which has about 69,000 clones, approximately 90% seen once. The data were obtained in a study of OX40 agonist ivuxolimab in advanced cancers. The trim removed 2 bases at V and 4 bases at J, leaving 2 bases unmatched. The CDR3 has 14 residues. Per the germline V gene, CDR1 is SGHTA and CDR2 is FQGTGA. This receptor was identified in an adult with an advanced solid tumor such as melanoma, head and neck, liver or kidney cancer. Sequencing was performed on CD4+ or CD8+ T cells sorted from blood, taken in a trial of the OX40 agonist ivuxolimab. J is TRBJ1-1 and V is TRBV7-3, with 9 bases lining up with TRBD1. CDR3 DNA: TGTGCCAGCAGCTTAGAGACAGGGGGCACTGAAGCTTTCTTT. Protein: CASSLETGGTEAFF.